This is a list of T cell receptor beta chains from one sample in a study of T cell responses to AZD1222 COVID-19 vaccine. Sequenced by immunoSEQ multiplex PCR; TCRdb stores in-frame clones only, minus some. The table lists 130,000 to 150,000 clones, approximately 88% of them singletons, with approximately 3.1% in the top ten. The source was peripheral blood, collected on day 0 of MenACWY control vaccination. Every receptor here comes from an adult in good health. Both conserved end residues are part of each CDR3. A D gene is named only where the DNA matches it firmly.

TRBV15	TRBJ1-1	NA	CATLSPRTEAFF	TGTGCCACCCTCAGCCCAAGGACTGAAGCTTTCTTT
TRBV3-1/TRBV3-2	TRBJ1-2	NA	CASSTQGVRYGYTF	TGTGCCAGCAGCACACAGGGAGTCCGTTATGGCTACACCTTC
TRBV5-6	TRBJ2-5	NA	CASSLVSRGQETQYF	TGTGCCAGCAGCTTGGTGAGCAGGGGCCAAGAGACCCAGTACTTC
TRBV7-2	TRBJ1-4	NA	CASSLGGSSEKLFF	TGTGCCAGCAGCTTAGGAGGGAGCTCAGAAAAACTGTTTTTT
TRBV5-1	TRBJ2-5	TRBD2	CASSSPLAGGWETQYF	TGCGCCAGCAGCTCCCCCCTAGCGGGGGGGTGGGAGACCCAGTACTTC
TRBV5-6	TRBJ1-4	NA	CASSWGARSEKLFF	TGTGCCAGCAGCTGGGGGGCGCGCTCTGAAAAACTGTTTTTT
TRBV10-3	TRBJ2-7	NA	CAISEAIYEQYF	TGTGCCATCAGTGAGGCGATCTACGAGCAGTACTTC
TRBV19	TRBJ2-5	NA	CAPPTGVLETQYF	TGTGCTCCACCGACGGGGGTTTTGGAGACCCAGTACTTC
TRBV4-3	TRBJ2-3	NA	CASSPRTVVTDTQYF	TGCGCCAGCAGCCCTAGGACCGTGGTCACAGATACGCAGTATTTT
TRBV6-5	TRBJ2-7	NA	CASRPYRDGYYEQYF	TGTGCCAGCAGACCTTACCGGGACGGTTACTACGAGCAGTACTTC
TRBV6-1	TRBJ2-3	TRBD1	CASSEGGWARGSTDTQYF	TGTGCCAGCAGTGAAGGAGGTTGGGCCAGGGGGAGCACAGATACGCAGTATTTT
TRBV7-2	TRBJ2-1	TRBD2	CASSLAGASGPGGDEQFF	TGTGCCAGCAGCTTAGCAGGCGCTAGCGGTCCGGGTGGGGATGAGCAGTTCTTC
TRBV25-1	TRBJ2-7	NA	CASSETGRAYEQYF	TGTGCCAGCAGTGAAACGGGCAGGGCCTACGAGCAGTACTTC
TRBV19	TRBJ1-4	NA	CASSIWDDEKLFF	TGTGCCAGTAGTATATGGGATGATGAAAAACTGTTTTTT
TRBV5-5	TRBJ2-7	NA	CASSSMTVEQYF	TGTGCCAGCAGCTCTATGACAGTTGAGCAGTACTTC
TRBV11-3	TRBJ2-5	NA	CASSLEAGETQYF	TGTGCCAGCAGCTTAGAAGCCGGGGAGACCCAGTACTTC
TRBV7-9	TRBJ2-5	NA	CASSSIQGDSKTQYF	TGTGCCAGCAGCTCCATCCAGGGAGATTCGAAGACCCAGTACTTC
TRBV5-1	TRBJ2-3	TRBD2	CASSGGLADLMSSTDTQYF	TGCGCCAGCAGCGGGGGACTAGCGGATCTAATGTCTAGCACAGATACGCAGTATTTT
TRBV28	TRBJ1-4	NA	CASSFLEKLFF	TGTGCCAGCAGTTTTCTTGAAAAACTGTTTTTT
TRBV24-1	TRBJ2-4	NA	CATSDSAGADIQYF	TGTGCCACCAGTGATTCGGCGGGGGCGGACATTCAGTACTTC
TRBV7-2	TRBJ1-2	NA	CASSFGTAWGYTF	TGTGCCAGCAGCTTCGGGACGGCCTGGGGCTACACCTTC
TRBV28	TRBJ1-5	TRBD1	CASSLGQGESQPQHF	TGTGCCAGCAGTTTAGGACAGGGGGAAAGTCAGCCCCAGCATTTT
TRBV18	TRBJ1-1	NA	CASSLGHTEAFF	TGTGCCAGCTCATTAGGGCACACTGAAGCTTTCTTT
TRBV29-1	TRBJ1-2	TRBD1	CSVWTGGVLGYGYTF	TGCAGCGTTTGGACAGGGGGCGTTCTGGGCTATGGCTACACCTTC
TRBV18	TRBJ2-7	NA	CASSPPSSYEQYF	TGTGCCAGCTCACCGCCTAGCTCCTACGAGCAGTACTTC
TRBV5-1	TRBJ2-6	NA	CASSFDSRLSGANVLTF	TGCGCCAGCAGCTTTGACAGCCGCCTCTCTGGGGCCAACGTCCTGACTTTC